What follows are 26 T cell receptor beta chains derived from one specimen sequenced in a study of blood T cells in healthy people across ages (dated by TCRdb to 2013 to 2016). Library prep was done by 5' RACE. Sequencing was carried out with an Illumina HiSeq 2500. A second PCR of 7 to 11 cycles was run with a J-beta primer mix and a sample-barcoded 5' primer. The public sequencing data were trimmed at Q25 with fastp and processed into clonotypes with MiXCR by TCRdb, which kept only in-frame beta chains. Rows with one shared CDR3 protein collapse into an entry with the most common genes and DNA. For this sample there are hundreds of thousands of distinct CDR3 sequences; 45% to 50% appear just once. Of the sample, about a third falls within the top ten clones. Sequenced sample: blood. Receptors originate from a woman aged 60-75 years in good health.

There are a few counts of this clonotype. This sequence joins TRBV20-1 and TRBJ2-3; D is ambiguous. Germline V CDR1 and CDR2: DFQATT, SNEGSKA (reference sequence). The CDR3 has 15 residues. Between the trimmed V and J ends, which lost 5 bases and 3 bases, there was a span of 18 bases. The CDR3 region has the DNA TGCAGTGCTGCCCCTGATTGGTCAACGACAGATACGCAGTATTTT. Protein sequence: CSAAPDWSTTDTQYF.

CDR3 region: CASSPGPGNEQFF. Here the CDR3 DNA reads TGTGCCAGCAGCCCTGGTCCCGGTAATGAGCAGTTCTTC. The chain links TRBV13 to TRBJ2-1; D uncertain. This CDR3 contains 13 residues. Germline V gives CDR1 PRHDT, CDR2 FYEKMQ (reference sequence). Trimming removed 5 bases at V and 7 bases at J, with 12 bases between. Variable domain in full (rest from reference TRBV13 and TRBJ2-1): AAGVIQSPRHLIKEKRETATLKCYPIPRHDTVYWYQQGPGQDPQFLISFYEKMQSDKGSIPDRFSAQQFSDYHSELNMSSLELGDSALYFCASSPGPGNEQFFGPGTRLTVL.

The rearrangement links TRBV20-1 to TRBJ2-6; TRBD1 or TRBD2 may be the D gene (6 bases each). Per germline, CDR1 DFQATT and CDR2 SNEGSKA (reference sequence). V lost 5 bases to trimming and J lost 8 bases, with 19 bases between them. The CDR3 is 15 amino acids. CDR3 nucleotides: TGCAGTGCTCCCGAGACAGGAGGAGGGACCAACGTCCTGACTTTC. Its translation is CSAPETGGGTNVLTF.

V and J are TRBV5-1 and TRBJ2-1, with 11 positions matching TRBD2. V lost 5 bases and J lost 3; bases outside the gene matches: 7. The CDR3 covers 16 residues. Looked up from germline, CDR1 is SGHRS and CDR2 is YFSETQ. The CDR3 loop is CASSQTTSGDYNEQFF. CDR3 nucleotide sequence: TGCGCCAGCAGTCAAACGACTAGCGGGGACTACAATGAGCAGTTCTTC.

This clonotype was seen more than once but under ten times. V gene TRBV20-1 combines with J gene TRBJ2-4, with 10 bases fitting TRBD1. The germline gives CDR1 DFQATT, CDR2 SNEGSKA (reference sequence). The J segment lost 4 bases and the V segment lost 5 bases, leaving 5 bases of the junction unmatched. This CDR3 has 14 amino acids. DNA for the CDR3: TGCAGTGCTGGCCCGGGACAGGGGAAAAACATTCAGTACTTC. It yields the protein CSAGPGQGKNIQYF.

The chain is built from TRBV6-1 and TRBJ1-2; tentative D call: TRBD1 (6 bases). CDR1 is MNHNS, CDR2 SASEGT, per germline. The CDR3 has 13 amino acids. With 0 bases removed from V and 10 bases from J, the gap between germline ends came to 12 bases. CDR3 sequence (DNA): TGTGCCAGCAGTGAAGCGGCAGGGGACTACTACACCTTC. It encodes CASSEAAGDYYTF.

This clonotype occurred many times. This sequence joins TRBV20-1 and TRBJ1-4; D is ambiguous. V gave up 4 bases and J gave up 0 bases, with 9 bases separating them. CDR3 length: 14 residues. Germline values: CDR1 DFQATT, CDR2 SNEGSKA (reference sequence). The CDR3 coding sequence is TGCAGTGCTACCGACGGAACAACTAATGAAAAACTGTTTTTT. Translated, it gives CSATDGTTNEKLFF.

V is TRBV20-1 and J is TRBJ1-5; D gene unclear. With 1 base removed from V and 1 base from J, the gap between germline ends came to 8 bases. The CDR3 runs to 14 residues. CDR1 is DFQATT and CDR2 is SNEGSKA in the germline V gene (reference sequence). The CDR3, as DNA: TGCAGTGCTAGAGTAGTAGACAGCAATCAGCCCCAGCATTTT. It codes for CSARVVDSNQPQHF.

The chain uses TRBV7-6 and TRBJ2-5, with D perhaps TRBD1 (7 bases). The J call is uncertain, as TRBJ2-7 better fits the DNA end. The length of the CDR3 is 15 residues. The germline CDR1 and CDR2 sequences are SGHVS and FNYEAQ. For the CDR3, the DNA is TGTGCCAGCAGCTTGGAGGAGGGGGCCGCCTACGAGCAGTACTTC. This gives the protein CASSLEEGAAYEQYF.

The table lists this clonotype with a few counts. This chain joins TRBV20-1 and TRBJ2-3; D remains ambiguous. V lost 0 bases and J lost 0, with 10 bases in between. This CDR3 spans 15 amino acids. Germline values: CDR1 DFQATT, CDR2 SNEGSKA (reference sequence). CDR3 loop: CSARDPQRSTDTQYF. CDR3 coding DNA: TGCAGTGCTAGAGATCCCCAGCGCAGCACAGATACGCAGTATTTT.

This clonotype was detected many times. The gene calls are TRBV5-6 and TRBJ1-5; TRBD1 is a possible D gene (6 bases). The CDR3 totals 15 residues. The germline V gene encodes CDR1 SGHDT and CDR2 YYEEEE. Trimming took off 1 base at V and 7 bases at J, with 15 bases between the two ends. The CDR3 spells CASSLSGRDMQPQHF. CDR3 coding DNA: TGTGCCAGCAGCTTGTCGGGCAGGGACATGCAGCCCCAGCATTTT.

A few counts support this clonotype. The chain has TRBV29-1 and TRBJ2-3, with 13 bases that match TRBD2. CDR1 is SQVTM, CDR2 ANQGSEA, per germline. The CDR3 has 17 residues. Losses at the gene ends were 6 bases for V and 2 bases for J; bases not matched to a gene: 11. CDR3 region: CSVAGLAGVGNTDTQYF. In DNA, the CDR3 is TGCAGCGTCGCAGGACTAGCGGGAGTCGGGAACACAGATACGCAGTATTTT.

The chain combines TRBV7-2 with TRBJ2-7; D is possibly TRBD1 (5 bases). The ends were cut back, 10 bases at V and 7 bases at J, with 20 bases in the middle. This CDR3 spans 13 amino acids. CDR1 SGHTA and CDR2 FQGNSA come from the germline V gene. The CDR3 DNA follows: TGTGCCAAGCAGACAGTCCCATACAATGAGCAGTACTTC. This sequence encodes CAKQTVPYNEQYF.

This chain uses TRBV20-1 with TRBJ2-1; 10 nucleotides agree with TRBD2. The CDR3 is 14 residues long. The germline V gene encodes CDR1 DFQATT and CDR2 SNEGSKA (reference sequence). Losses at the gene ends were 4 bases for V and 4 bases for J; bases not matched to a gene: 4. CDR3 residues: CSAKLAGEYNEQFF. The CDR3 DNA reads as TGCAGTGCTAAGCTAGCGGGAGAGTACAATGAGCAGTTCTTC.

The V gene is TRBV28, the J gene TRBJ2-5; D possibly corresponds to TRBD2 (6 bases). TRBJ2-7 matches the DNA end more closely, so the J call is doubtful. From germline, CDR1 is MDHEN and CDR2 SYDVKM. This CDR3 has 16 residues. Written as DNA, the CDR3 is TGTGCCAGCAGTTTATGGGGAGGCGGGGACCTCTACGAGCAGTACTTC. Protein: CASSLWGGGDLYEQYF.

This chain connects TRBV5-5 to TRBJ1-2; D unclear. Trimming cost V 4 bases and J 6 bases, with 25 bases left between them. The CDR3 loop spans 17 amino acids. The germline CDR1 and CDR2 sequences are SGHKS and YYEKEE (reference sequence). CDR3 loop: CASSPGNKGRLGDGYTF. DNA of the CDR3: TGTGCCAGCAGCCCCGGAAACAAGGGCCGATTAGGCGATGGCTACACCTTC. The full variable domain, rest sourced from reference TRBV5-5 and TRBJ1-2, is DAGVTQSPTHLIKTRGQQVTLRCSPISGHKSVSWYQQVLGQGPQFIFQYYEKEERGRGNFPDRFSARQFPNYSSELNVNALLLGDSALYLCASSPGNKGRLGDGYTFGSGTRLTVV.

The CDR3 spells CSVVKGGTEAFF. The CDR3 region has the DNA TGCAGCGTTGTAAAGGGGGGCACTGAAGCTTTCTTT. The V and J genes are TRBV29-1 and TRBJ1-1; D perhaps matches TRBD1 (6 bases). The CDR3 is 12 residues long. The germline gives CDR1 SQVTM, CDR2 ANQGSEA. The V end was cut by 4 bases, the J end by 4 bases, with 10 bases between.

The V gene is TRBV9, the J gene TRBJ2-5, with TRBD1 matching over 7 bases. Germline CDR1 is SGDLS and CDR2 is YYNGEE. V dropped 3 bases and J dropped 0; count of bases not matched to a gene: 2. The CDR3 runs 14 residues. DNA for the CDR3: TGTGCCAGCAGCGACGACAGGGACCAAGAGACCCAGTACTTC. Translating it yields CASSDDRDQETQYF.

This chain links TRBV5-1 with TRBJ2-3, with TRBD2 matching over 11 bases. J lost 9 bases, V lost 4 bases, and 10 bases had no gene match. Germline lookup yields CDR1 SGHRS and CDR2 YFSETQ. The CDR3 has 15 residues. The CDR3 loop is CASSELAGAEVTQYF. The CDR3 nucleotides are TGCGCCAGCAGCGAACTAGCGGGGGCCGAGGTAACGCAGTATTTT.

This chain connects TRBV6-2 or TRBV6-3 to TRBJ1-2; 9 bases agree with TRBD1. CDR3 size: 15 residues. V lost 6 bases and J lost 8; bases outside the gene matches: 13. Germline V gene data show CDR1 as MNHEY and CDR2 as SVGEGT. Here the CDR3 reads CASRKTWDRERGYTF. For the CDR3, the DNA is TGTGCCAGCAGGAAGACCTGGGACAGGGAGCGGGGCTACACCTTC.

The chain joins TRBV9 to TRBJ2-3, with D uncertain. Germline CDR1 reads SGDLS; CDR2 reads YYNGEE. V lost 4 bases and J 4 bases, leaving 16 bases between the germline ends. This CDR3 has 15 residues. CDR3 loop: CASSPPRKGADTQYF. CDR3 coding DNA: TGTGCCAGCAGCCCTCCGCGGAAGGGCGCAGATACGCAGTATTTT.

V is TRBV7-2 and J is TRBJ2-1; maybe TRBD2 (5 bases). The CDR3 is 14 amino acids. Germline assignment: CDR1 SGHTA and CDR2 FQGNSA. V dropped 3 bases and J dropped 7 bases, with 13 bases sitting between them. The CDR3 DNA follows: TGTGCCAGCAGCTTCCTTAGCGAGGTAAATGAGCAGTTCTTC. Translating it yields CASSFLSEVNEQFF.

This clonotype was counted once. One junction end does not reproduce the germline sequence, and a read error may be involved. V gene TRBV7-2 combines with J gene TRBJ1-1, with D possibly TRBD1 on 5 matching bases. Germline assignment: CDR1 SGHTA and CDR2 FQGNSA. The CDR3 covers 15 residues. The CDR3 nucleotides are TGTGCCGGCAGCTTAGTAAGGGGCCCGAACACTGAAGCTTTCTTT. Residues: CAGSLVRGPNTEAFF.

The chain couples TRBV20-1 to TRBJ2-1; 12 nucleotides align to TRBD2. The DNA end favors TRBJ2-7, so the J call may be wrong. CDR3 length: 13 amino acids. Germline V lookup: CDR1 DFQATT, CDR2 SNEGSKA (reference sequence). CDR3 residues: CSALLAGGNEQYF. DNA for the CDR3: TGCAGTGCGTTACTAGCGGGAGGCAATGAGCAGTACTTC.

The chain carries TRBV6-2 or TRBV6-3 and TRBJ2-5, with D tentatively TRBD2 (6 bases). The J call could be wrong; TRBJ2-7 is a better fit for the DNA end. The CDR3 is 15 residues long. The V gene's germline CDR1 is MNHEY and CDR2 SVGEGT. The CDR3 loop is CASSYSRLGPYEQYF. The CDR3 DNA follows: TGTGCCAGCAGTTATTCCCGACTAGGCCCCTACGAGCAGTACTTC.

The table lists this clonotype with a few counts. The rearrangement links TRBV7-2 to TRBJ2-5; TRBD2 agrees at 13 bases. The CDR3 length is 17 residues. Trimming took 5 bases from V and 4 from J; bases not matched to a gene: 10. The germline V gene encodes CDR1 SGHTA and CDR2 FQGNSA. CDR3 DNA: TGTGCCAGCAGCCAGAGGACTAGCGGGAGAGGAGGAGAGACCCAGTACTTC. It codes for CASSQRTSGRGGETQYF.